The clone carrying this TCR beta chain was observed a handful of times. This entry belongs to a study of T cell changes during pregnancy in multiple sclerosis. Some clones are missing from TCRdb's copy, which holds only in-frame ones; the method was immunoSEQ multiplex PCR. Here the sample spans under 65,000 clones, roughly nine tenths being singletons. CDR3 length: 14 residues. Unmatched junction bases numbered 0, after V lost 1 base and J lost 5 bases. Germline CDR1 is LGHNT and CDR2 is FRNRAP. V is TRBV12-5 and J is TRBJ1-4, with 8 positions matching TRBD1. This receptor was taken from a female donor in good health, enrolled as a control in a pregnancy study. The input for sequencing was peripheral blood, taken in the first trimester of pregnancy. CDR3 in DNA: TGTGCTAGTGGTTTGGGGACAGGGAATGAAAAACTGTTTTTT. Translating gives CASGLGTGNEKLFF.